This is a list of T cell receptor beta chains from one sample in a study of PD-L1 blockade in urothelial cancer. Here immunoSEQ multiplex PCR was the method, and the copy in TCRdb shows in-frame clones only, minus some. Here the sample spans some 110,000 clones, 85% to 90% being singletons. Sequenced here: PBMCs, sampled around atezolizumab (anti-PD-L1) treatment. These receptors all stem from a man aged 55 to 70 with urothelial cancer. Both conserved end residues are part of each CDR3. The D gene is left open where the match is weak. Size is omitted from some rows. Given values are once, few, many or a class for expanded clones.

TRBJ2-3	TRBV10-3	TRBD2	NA	CASRGGRATTDTQYF	TGTGCCTCTCGGGGGGGTCGCGCCACCACAGATACGCAGTATTTT
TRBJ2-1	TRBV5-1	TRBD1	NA	CASSDSGTGSGEQFF	TGCGCCAGCAGCGACTCCGGGACAGGGAGCGGTGAGCAGTTCTTC
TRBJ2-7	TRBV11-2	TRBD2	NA	CASSLVSGDSYEQYF	TGTGCCAGCAGCTTAGTCAGCGGGGACTCCTACGAGCAGTACTTC
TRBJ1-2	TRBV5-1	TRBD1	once	CASTPGQGFGYTF	TGCGCCAGCACGCCGGGACAGGGGTTTGGCTACACCTTC
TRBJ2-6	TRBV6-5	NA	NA	CASSRKGSGANVLTF	TGTGCCAGCAGCCGAAAGGGGTCTGGGGCCAACGTCCTGACTTTC
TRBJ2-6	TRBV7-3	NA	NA	CASSSPGGGANVLTF	TGTGCCAGCAGCTCCCCGGGTGGTGGGGCCAACGTCCTGACTTTC
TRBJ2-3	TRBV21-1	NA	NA	CASSKGRGLLPLPADTQYF	TGTGCCAGCAGCAAAGGGCGAGGTTTGCTCCCCTTGCCAGCAGATACGCAGTATTTT
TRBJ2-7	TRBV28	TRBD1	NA	CASSPGQGKMYEQYF	TGTGCCAGCAGTCCCGGACAGGGGAAAATGTACGAGCAGTACTTC
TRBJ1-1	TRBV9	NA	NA	CASSAHRTVTTEAFF	TGTGCCAGCAGCGCCCATAGGACAGTTACCACTGAAGCTTTCTTT
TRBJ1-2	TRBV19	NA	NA	CASSNQRGYVLGYTF	TGTGCCAGTAGTAATCAGAGAGGGTACGTGTTGGGCTACACCTTC
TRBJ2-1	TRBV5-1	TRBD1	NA	CASSLRSTGGNNEQFF	TGCGCCAGCAGCTTGAGGTCGACAGGGGGTAACAATGAGCAGTTCTTC
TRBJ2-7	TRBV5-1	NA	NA	CASSLGRRDLAYEQYF	TGCGCCAGCAGCTTGGGGCGGCGGGATCTCGCCTACGAGCAGTACTTC
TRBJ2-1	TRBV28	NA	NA	CASSVGRIAPYNEQFF	TGTGCCAGCAGTGTGGGTCGGATAGCGCCCTACAATGAGCAGTTCTTC
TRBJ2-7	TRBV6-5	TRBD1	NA	CASSYPGQHFYEQYF	TGTGCCAGCAGTTATCCGGGACAGCATTTTTACGAGCAGTACTTC
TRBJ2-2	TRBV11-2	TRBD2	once	CASSLGVSGTTGTGELFF	TGTGCCAGCAGCTTAGGGGTTAGCGGGACAACCGGGACCGGGGAGCTGTTTTTT
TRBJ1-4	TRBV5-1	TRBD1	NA	CATGTGATNEKLFF	TGCGCCACCGGGACAGGGGCAACTAATGAAAAACTGTTTTTT
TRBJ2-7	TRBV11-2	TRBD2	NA	CASSLSGGRFRYEQYF	TGTGCCAGCAGCCTCTCGGGGGGGCGGTTCAGATACGAGCAGTACTTC
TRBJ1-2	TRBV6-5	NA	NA	CASSRAGGYGYTF	TGTGCCAGCAGCCGAGCCGGGGGCTATGGCTACACCTTC
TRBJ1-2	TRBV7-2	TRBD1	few	CASSTSGTGYGYTF	TGTGCCAGCAGCACTTCCGGGACAGGTTATGGCTACACCTTC
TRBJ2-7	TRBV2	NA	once	CASSGREQYF	TGTGCCAGCAGTGGGAGGGAGCAGTACTTC
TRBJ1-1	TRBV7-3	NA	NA	CASSIDGTPGEAFF	TGTGCCAGCAGCATCGACGGGACACCCGGTGAGGCTTTCTTT
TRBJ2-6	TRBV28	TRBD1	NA	CASSLGTGFAGANVLTF	TGTGCCAGCAGTTTAGGGACAGGGTTTGCTGGGGCCAACGTCCTGACTTTC
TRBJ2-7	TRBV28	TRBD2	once	CASSLQPGGGYEQYF	TGTGCCAGCAGTTTACAGCCGGGGGGAGGTTACGAGCAGTACTTC
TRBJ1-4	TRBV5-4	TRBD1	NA	CASSRQGAGEKLFF	TGTGCCAGCAGCCGACAGGGGGCGGGGGAAAAACTGTTTTTT
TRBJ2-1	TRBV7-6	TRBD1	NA	CASSLPKTGNEQFF	TGTGCCAGCAGCTTACCCAAGACAGGGAATGAGCAGTTCTTC
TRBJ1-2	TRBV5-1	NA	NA	CASSLGRGEDYTF	TGCGCCAGCAGCCTCGGACGGGGGGAGGACTACACCTTC
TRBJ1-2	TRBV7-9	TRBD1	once	CASTHIGQAVSAKTF	TGTGCCAGCACACACATAGGACAGGCCGTCTCGGCTAAAACCTTC
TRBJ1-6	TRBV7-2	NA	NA	CASSPSGGGNSPLHF	TGTGCCAGCAGCCCATCTGGGGGGGGAAATTCACCCCTCCACTTT
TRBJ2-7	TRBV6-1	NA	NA	CASTGQAYEQYF	TGTGCCAGCACCGGACAAGCCTACGAGCAGTACTTC
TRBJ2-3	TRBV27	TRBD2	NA	CASSPVLAGRTDTQYF	TGTGCCAGCAGTCCGGTACTAGCGGGTCGCACAGATACGCAGTATTTT